This T cell receptor beta chain was retrieved from a study of T cell changes during pregnancy in multiple sclerosis. Only in-frame clones appear in the TCRdb table, and some are missing; sequencing was by immunoSEQ multiplex PCR. Among about 38,000 clones listed, 75% to 95% were seen once. V lost 3 bases and J lost 2, with 11 bases in between. CDR1 is SNHLY, CDR2 FYNNEI, per germline. The CDR3 has 14 amino acids. This clone has only one observation. The chain couples TRBV2 to TRBJ2-7; D may be TRBD1 (5 bases). The sequence was collected from a female donor with multiple sclerosis, enrolled in a pregnancy study. The source material was CD8+ T cells from peripheral blood mononuclear cells, sampled after pregnancy. CDR3 coding DNA: TGTGCCAGCAGTGACCGGCAGGGCCCCTACGAGCAGTACTTC. Protein: CASSDRQGPYEQYF. Combining the CDR3 with reference TRBV2 and TRBJ2-7 gives the whole variable domain EPEVTQTPSHQVTQMGQEVILRCVPISNHLYFYWYRQILGQKVEFLVSFYNNEISEKSEIFDDQFSVERPDGSNFTLKIRSTKLEDSAMYFCASSDRQGPYEQYFGPGTRLTVT.